The following is a T cell receptor (beta chain) sequence with its context. What it binds is unknown. These data come from a study of cytomegalovirus exposure and HLA in healthy donors. Looking at the study overall: Within an early data release were about 85 million unique TCRs drawn from HLA-typed donors.

The V gene lost 5 bases and the J gene lost 3 bases, with 14 bases spanning the gap. Germline V gene data show CDR1 as SGHTA and CDR2 as FQGTGA. The CDR3 runs to 15 residues. PCR amplification relied on 60 Vbeta primers (plus 13 Jbeta primers). Here immunoSEQ multiplex PCR was the method, and the copy in TCRdb shows in-frame clones only, minus some. The sample contains approximately 100,000 clones, 81% of which appear only once. Overall study results and limits: Judged likely to be a sequencing artifact was a cluster of highly shared sequence variants. Indistinguishability led to the exclusion of some V segments, TRBV6-2 and TRBV6-3 included.

The sequenced material came from PBMCs. The receptor comes from a woman under 40 in good health and CMV-seronegative. This chain connects TRBV7-3 to TRBJ2-1; tentative D call: TRBD2 (6 bases). In DNA form, the CDR3 reads TGTGCCAGCAGCCCCCTCGGCGGGAACTACAATGAGCAGTTCTTC. It specifies CASSPLGGNYNEQFF.